The 4 T cell receptor beta chains below come from one sample, sequenced in a study of immune characterization of retroperitoneal liposarcoma. TCRdb re-called the PCR reads through MiXCR, storing one row per CDR3 protein. Of about 2,100 distinct CDR3 sequences in the sample, less than 40% are singletons; the top ten hold 15% to 20%. The sample consisted of tumor tissue. These receptors originate from a male donor with retroperitoneal liposarcoma.

This clonotype ranks as large. The rearrangement uses TRBV6-1 and TRBJ2-1, with D possibly matching TRBD2 (7 bases). The last part of the DNA fits TRBJ2-7 better; the J call may be wrong. Per germline, CDR1 MNHNS and CDR2 SASEGT. CDR3 length: 15 amino acids. DNA for the CDR3: TGTGCCAGCAGTGCCCGGGGAGGGGGTTACTACGAGCAGTACTTC. The encoded protein is CASSARGGGYYEQYF.

This clonotype was picked up a small number of times. The chain joins TRBV6-1 to TRBJ2-5; TRBD1 matches 8 bases. The end of the DNA aligns better with TRBJ2-7, so the J call may be wrong. This CDR3 region has 14 residues. CDR1 and CDR2 from the germline V gene are MNHNS and SASEGT. In DNA form, the CDR3 reads TGTGCCAGCAGTTCATACAGGGGGACCTACGAGCAGTACTTC. Its translation is CASSSYRGTYEQYF.

This chain connects TRBV6-5 to TRBJ1-1, with D maybe TRBD1 (5 bases). The CDR3 is made up of 14 amino acids. V shed 5 bases and J shed 6 bases, with 16 bases lying between them. In germline, CDR1 is MNHEY, CDR2 SVGAGI. CDR3 sequence: CASSKGPRRSEAFF. The CDR3 coding sequence is TGTGCCAGCAGTAAGGGACCGAGGCGATCTGAAGCTTTCTTT.

By frequency in the sample, this clonotype is medium-sized. The chain is built from TRBV6-1 and TRBJ2-1, with D tentatively TRBD1 (6 bases). The V end was cut by 6 bases, the J end by 6 bases, with 30 bases between. CDR3 length: 19 residues. The germline V gene has CDR1 MNHNS and CDR2 SASEGT. CDR3 in amino acids: CASSIISTSGTTGSNEQFF. As DNA, the CDR3 is TGTGCCAGCAGCATAATCTCTACCTCCGGGACAACGGGGAGCAATGAGCAGTTCTTC.